The rows below give T cell receptor beta chains drawn from one sample of a study of blood T cell repertoires in COVID-19. The data were produced by immunoSEQ multiplex PCR, yet TCRdb's version contains in-frame clones alone and is incomplete. The sample carries about 270,000 clones, 86% recorded once. Sequenced material: peripheral blood. The receptor set was obtained from a man aged 40-50 years with active or convalescent COVID-19. CDR3s include the opening cysteine and the closing phenylalanine or tryptophan. A D gene is named only where the DNA matches it firmly. The size field is filled for only some rows; it gives once, few, many or a size class.

cdr3_length	d_call	clone_size	v_call	j_call	cdr3_nt	cdr3_aa
15	.	.	TRBV9	TRBJ2-3	TGTGCCAGCAGCCCCTTAGCGTCTAGCACAGATACGCAGTATTTT	CASSPLASSTDTQYF
16	.	.	TRBV10-1	TRBJ1-3	TGCGCCAGCAGTGAAAGGCCAGGCATCGGGAGAAACACCATATATTTT	CASSERPGIGRNTIYF
17	TRBD1	.	TRBV29-1	TRBJ1-2	TGCAGCGTTGAGGGACAGGGCCCGACGGGGTGGAACTATGGCTACACCTTC	CSVEGQGPTGWNYGYTF
15	.	once	TRBV6-6	TRBJ2-3	TGTGCCAGCAGTTACTCTGGGGGGTTCACAGATACGCAGTATTTT	CASSYSGGFTDTQYF
14	TRBD1	once	TRBV24-1	TRBJ1-1	TGTGCCACCAGTGAAGCCCGGGACAGCACTGAAGCTTTCTTT	CATSEARDSTEAFF
12	.	.	TRBV2	TRBJ2-7	TGTGCCGGCGAGGCAGGGGCCTACGAGCAGTACTTC	CAGEAGAYEQYF
18	TRBD1	once	TRBV15	TRBJ2-1	TGTGCCACCAGCAGAGGGGTATTCGACAGGGTAAATGGCAATGAGCAGTTCTTC	CATSRGVFDRVNGNEQFF
16	TRBD1	.	TRBV19	TRBJ1-5	TGTGCCAGTACCTGGGGAACAGGGGTGAGCAATCAGCCCCAGCATTTT	CASTWGTGVSNQPQHF
15	.	.	TRBV11-3	TRBJ1-1	TGTGCCAGCAGCTTAGATAGTGGAGGGATTACTGAAGCTTTCTTT	CASSLDSGGITEAFF
15	.	.	TRBV9	TRBJ2-5	TGTGCCAGCAGCGTAGCCAGCGGGCAACAAGAGACCCAGTACTTC	CASSVASGQQETQYF
15	.	.	TRBV9	TRBJ1-5	TGTGCCAGCAGCCCGGGGGTCGGGGGAGATCAGCCCCAGCATTTT	CASSPGVGGDQPQHF
14	TRBD1	.	TRBV28	TRBJ2-7	TGTGCCACCATCCCAGGGGGCAGCGCCTACGAGCAGTACTTC	CATIPGGSAYEQYF
13	.	once	TRBV12-5	TRBJ1-2	TGTGCTAGTGGCCCAGGACAGAATTATGGCTACACCTTC	CASGPGQNYGYTF
15	TRBD2	.	TRBV5-1	TRBJ2-7	TGCGCCAGCAGCTTGGCACTAGCGGGGGGCCACGAGCAGTACTTC	CASSLALAGGHEQYF
13	TRBD1	.	TRBV6-1	TRBJ1-2	TGTGCCAGCAGTGAGGGACAGCTCGGGGGCTACACCTTC	CASSEGQLGGYTF
11	TRBD2	.	TRBV11-2	TRBJ2-7	TGTGCCAGCAGCTTCGGACTAGCTGGGTACTTC	CASSFGLAGYF
16	.	.	TRBV7-6	TRBJ2-1	TGTGCCAGCAGCTTTACCCTAGCACCAAACGGTGATGAGCAGTTCTTC	CASSFTLAPNGDEQFF
14	.	.	TRBV27	TRBJ2-2	TGTGCCAGCAGTTTTGGCTCGAACACCGGGGAGCTGTTTTTT	CASSFGSNTGELFF
16	TRBD1	.	TRBV7-2	TRBJ1-5	TGTGCCAGCAGCATCCTGACGGGACAGCAGACACAGCCCCAGCATTTT	CASSILTGQQTQPQHF
15	.	.	TRBV7-9	TRBJ1-6	TGTGCCAGCAGCCCGTCAACCAGAAATAATTCACCCCTCCACTTT	CASSPSTRNNSPLHF
16	.	once	TRBV7-9	TRBJ1-2	TGTGCCAGCAGCACACCTCTACAGGGCCCCGGCCGGGGCTACACCTTC	CASSTPLQGPGRGYTF
12	.	.	TRBV5-6	TRBJ2-1	TGTGCCAGCAGCTTGGGGCAGGGGGAGCAGTTCTTC	CASSLGQGEQFF
15	TRBD2	.	TRBV5-4	TRBJ2-7	TGTGCCAGCAGCTTCGAGACTAGCGGGGCTGGGGCCCAGTACTTC	CASSFETSGAGAQYF
14	TRBD1	once	TRBV24-1	TRBJ1-5	TGTGCCACCAGTGACGGACAGGGCCTTCAGCCCCAGCATTTT	CATSDGQGLQPQHF
18	TRBD1	.	TRBV9	TRBJ2-2	TGTGCCAGCAGCGTAAATGTTTGGGGGCAGGGGGCGGCCGGGGAGCTGTTTTTT	CASSVNVWGQGAAGELFF
17	.	.	TRBV30	TRBJ1-1	TGTGCCTGGAGTCAACCCCCGCCCCAGGGCCCGAGGACTGAAGCTTTCTTT	CAWSQPPPQGPRTEAFF
13	.	.	TRBV12-3/TRBV12-4	TRBJ2-3	TGTGCCAGCAGTTCTATGTCTGGAGATACGCAGTATTTT	CASSSMSGDTQYF
15	TRBD1	once	TRBV6-5	TRBJ2-3	TGTGCCAGCAGTACGACAGGGCGGGCGCCAGATACGCAGTATTTT	CASSTTGRAPDTQYF
13	.	.	TRBV7-9	TRBJ1-2	TGTGCCAGCAGCTTAGCCCAGGGTTCTGGCTACACCTTC	CASSLAQGSGYTF
11	.	.	TRBV30	TRBJ1-2	TGTGCCTTCAGGGGCTCTGGTGGCTACACCTTC	CAFRGSGGYTF
14	.	.	TRBV19	TRBJ2-5	TGTGCCAGTAGTATAGCTACAGTCCAAGAGACCCAGTACTTC	CASSIATVQETQYF
15	.	.	TRBV3-1/TRBV3-2	TRBJ2-7	TGTGCCAGCAGCCAAGTGGGTAGCGGCACCTACGAGCAGTACTTC	CASSQVGSGTYEQYF